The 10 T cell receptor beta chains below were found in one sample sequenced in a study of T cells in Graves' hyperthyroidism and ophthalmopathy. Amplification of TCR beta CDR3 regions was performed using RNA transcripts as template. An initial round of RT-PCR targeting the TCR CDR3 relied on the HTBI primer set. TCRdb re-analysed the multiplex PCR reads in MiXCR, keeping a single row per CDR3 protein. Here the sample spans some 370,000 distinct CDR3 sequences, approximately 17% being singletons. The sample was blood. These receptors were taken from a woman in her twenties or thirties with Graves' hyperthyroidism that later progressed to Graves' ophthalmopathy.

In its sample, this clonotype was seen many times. CDR3 bases: TGTGCCATCAGTGACGAGCAGAAGAATCAGCCCCAGCATTTT. It codes for CAISDEQKNQPQHF. The J gene is TRBJ1-5, the V gene TRBV10-3; D ambiguous. This CDR3 has 14 residues. Trimming took 3 bases from V and 4 from J, leaving 10 bases between them. The germline V gene encodes CDR1 ENHRY and CDR2 SYGVKD.

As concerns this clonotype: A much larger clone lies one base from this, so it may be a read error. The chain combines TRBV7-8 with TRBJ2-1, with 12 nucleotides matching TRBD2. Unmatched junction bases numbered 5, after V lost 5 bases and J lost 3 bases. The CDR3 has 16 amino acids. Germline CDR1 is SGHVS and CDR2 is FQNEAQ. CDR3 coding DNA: TGTGCCAGCAGCCGGGGACTAGCGGGCCTCTACAATGAGCAGTTCTTC. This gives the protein CASSRGLAGLYNEQFF. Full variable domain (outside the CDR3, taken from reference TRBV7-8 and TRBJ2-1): GAGVSQSPRYKVAKRGQDVALRCDPISGHVSLFWYQQALGQGPEFLTYFQNEAQLDKSGLPSDRFFAERPEGSVSTLKIQRTQQEDSAVYLCASSRGLAGLYNEQFFGPGTRLTVL.

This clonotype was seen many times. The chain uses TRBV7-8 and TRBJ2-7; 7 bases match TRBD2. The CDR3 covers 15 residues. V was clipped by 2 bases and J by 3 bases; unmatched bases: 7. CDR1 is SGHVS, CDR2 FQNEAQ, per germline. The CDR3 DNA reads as TGTGCCAGCAGCTTAAGCGGGACTGTCGGCTACGAGCAGTACTTC. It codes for CASSLSGTVGYEQYF.

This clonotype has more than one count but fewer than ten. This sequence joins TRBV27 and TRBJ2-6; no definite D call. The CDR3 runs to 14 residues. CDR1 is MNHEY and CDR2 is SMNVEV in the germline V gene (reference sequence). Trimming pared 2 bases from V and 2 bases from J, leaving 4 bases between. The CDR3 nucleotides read TGTGCCAGCAGTTTAGTAACTGGGGCCAACGTCCTGACTTTC. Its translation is CASSLVTGANVLTF.

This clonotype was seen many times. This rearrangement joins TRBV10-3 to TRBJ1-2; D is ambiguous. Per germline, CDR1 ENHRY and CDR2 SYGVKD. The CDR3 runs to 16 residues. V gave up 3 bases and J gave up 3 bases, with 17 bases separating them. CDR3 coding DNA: TGTGCCATCAGTGACCCCGCGTCGTTAATCGACTATGGCTACACCTTC. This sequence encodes CAISDPASLIDYGYTF.

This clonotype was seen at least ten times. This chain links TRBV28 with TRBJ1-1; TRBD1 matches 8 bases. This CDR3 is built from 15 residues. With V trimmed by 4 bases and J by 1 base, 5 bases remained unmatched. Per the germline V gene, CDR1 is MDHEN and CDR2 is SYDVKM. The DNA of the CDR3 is TGTGCCAGCAGTTCGGACAGGGATTGGAACACTGAAGCTTTCTTT. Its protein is CASSSDRDWNTEAFF.

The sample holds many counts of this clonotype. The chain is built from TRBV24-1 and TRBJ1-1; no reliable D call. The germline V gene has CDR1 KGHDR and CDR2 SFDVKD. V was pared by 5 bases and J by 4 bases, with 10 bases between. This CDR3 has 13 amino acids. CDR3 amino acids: CATSVPEGTEAFF. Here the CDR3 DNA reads TGTGCCACCAGTGTCCCGGAAGGCACTGAAGCTTTCTTT.

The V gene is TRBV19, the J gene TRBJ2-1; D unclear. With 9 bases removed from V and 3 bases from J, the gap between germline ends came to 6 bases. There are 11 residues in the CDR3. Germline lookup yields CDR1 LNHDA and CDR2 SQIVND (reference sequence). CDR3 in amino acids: CASANYNEQFF. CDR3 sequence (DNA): TGTGCCAGCGCAAACTACAATGAGCAGTTCTTC.

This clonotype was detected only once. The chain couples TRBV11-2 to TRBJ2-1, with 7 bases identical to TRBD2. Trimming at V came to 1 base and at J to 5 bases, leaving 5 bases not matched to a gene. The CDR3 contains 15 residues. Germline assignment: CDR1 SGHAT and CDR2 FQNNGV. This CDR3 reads CASSLVGTIHNEQFF. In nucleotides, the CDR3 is TGTGCCAGCAGCTTAGTCGGGACTATACACAATGAGCAGTTCTTC.

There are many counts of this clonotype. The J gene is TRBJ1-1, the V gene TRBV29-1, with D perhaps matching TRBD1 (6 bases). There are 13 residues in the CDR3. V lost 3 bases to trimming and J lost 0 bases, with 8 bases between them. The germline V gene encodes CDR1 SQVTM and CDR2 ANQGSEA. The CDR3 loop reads CSVDQGMNTEAFF. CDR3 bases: TGCAGCGTTGACCAGGGGATGAACACTGAAGCTTTCTTT.